This passage covers 12 T cell receptor beta chains from one sample sequenced in a study of blood T cell repertoires in COVID-19. This table comes from immunoSEQ multiplex PCR, and its TCRdb copy is limited to in-frame clones, with some not included. The sample includes a few hundred thousand clones, around 81% of them seen just once. Sequenced: peripheral blood. The source is a woman between 45 and 60 years old with active or convalescent COVID-19.

The V call is TRBV27, the J call TRBJ2-6, with 7 bases fitting TRBD2. The CDR3 length is 15 residues. V was pared by 10 bases and J by 0 bases, with 6 bases of the junction left unmatched. Germline CDR1 is MNHEY and CDR2 is SMNVEV (reference sequence). In DNA, the CDR3 is TGTGCCACCCGGCGGGGGAGCTCTGGGGCCAACGTCCTGACTTTC. Its translation is CATRRGSSGANVLTF.

J is TRBJ2-1 and V is TRBV24-1; 9 bases map to TRBD2. The CDR3 covers 18 residues. Germline CDR1 is KGHDR and CDR2 is SFDVKD. The V segment lost 4 bases and the J segment 5 bases; nucleotides outside the gene matches: 14. This CDR3 reads CATSDPGLAPFGNNEQFF. For the CDR3, the DNA is TGTGCCACCAGTGACCCCGGACTAGCGCCCTTTGGAAACAATGAGCAGTTCTTC.

The chain links TRBV30 to TRBJ2-7; D remains unclear. Trimming took off 2 bases at V and 3 bases at J, with 14 bases between the two ends. The CDR3 is made up of 14 amino acids. The germline CDR1 and CDR2 sequences are GTSNPN and SVGIG (reference sequence). This CDR3 is CAWSPIDTRYEQYF. The CDR3 DNA reads TGTGCCTGGAGTCCCATTGACACCCGCTACGAGCAGTACTTC. The full variable domain, in which reference TRBV30 and TRBJ2-7 provide the parts outside the CDR3, is SQTIHQWPATLVQPVGSPLSLECTVEGTSNPNLYWYRQAAGRGLQLLFYSVGIGQISSEVPQNLSASRPQDRQFILSSKKLLLSDSGFYLCAWSPIDTRYEQYFGPGTRLTVT.

Note on this clone: At one end the junction does not follow the germline gene, possibly because of a read error. J is TRBJ2-1 and V is TRBV19; a weak D match, TRBD1 (6 bases). The germline V gene encodes CDR1 LNHDA and CDR2 SQIVND (reference sequence). This CDR3 has 15 amino acids. The CDR3 DNA sequence: TGTGCCAGTGGTATGACAGGAGATGACTACAATGAGCAGTTCTTC. It codes for CASGMTGDDYNEQFF.

CDR3 coding DNA: TGTGCCTGGAGGCCCCGCGGGGCCTCCTACAATGAGCAGTTCTTC. Its protein product is CAWRPRGASYNEQFF. The chain combines TRBV30 with TRBJ2-1, with D maybe TRBD2 (6 bases). CDR3 length equals 15 residues. V gave up 3 bases and J gave up 0 bases, with 12 bases separating them. CDR1 and CDR2 from the germline V gene are GTSNPN and SVGIG (reference sequence).

The chain carries TRBV10-3 and TRBJ1-2; 11 nucleotides match TRBD1. Germline lookup yields CDR1 ENHRY and CDR2 SYGVKD. The CDR3 spans 14 residues. V lost 6 bases and J lost 7; bases outside the gene matches: 7. In DNA form, the CDR3 reads TGTGCCATCAGGGGACAGGGGGTGCAGGGTGGCTACACCTTC. Translating it yields CAIRGQGVQGGYTF.

The genes are TRBV10-3 and TRBJ2-7; possibly TRBD2 for D (5 bases). The germline gives CDR1 ENHRY, CDR2 SYGVKD. V shed 2 bases and J shed 5 bases, with 10 bases lying between them. The CDR3 loop spans 13 amino acids. This chain's CDR3 is CAISEEGRDEQYF. The CDR3 DNA reads TGTGCCATCAGTGAGGAGGGAAGGGACGAGCAGTACTTC.

The rearrangement joins TRBV11-2 to TRBJ1-5; 8 bases map to TRBD1. From germline, CDR1 is SGHAT and CDR2 FQNNGV. J lost 2 bases, V lost 5 bases, and 5 bases had no gene match. The CDR3 is made up of 15 amino acids. The CDR3 reads CASSRTGSGNQPQHF. CDR3 bases: TGTGCCAGCAGCCGGACAGGGTCGGGCAATCAGCCCCAGCATTTT.

This chain uses TRBV19 with TRBJ1-2; TRBD1 is a possible D gene (5 bases). CDR3 length: 15 residues. V lost 2 bases and J 9 bases, leaving 19 bases between the germline ends. Germline V gene data show CDR1 as LNHDA and CDR2 as SQIVND (reference sequence). The CDR3 here is CASSIKRTRELSYTF. The CDR3 bases are TGTGCCAGTAGTATAAAACGGACAAGAGAGTTGAGCTACACCTTC.

The chain links TRBV5-4 to TRBJ2-4; the match to TRBD2 covers 14 bases. The CDR3 contains 19 residues. The V and J ends lost 4 bases and 8 bases, in that order; junction bases with no gene match: 17. CDR1 and CDR2 from the germline V gene are SGHNT and YYREEE (reference sequence). CDR3 sequence: CASSTGGGLAGGEGDIQYF. CDR3 in DNA: TGTGCCAGCAGCACAGGAGGCGGACTAGCGGGAGGTGAGGGGGACATTCAGTACTTC.

This clone has just a few counts. This sequence joins TRBV19 and TRBJ1-1; D possibly corresponds to TRBD1 (6 bases). CDR1 and CDR2 (germline): LNHDA, SQIVND (reference sequence). The CDR3 runs 14 residues. V shed 6 bases and J shed 2 bases, with 13 bases lying between them. DNA for the CDR3: TGTGCCAGTAGGCCCAGGGGTTCAAACACTGAAGCTTTCTTT. Its protein is CASRPRGSNTEAFF.

The V gene is TRBV12-3 or TRBV12-4, the J gene TRBJ2-1; D is possibly TRBD1 (5 bases). This CDR3 region has 13 residues. Deletions cut 0 bases from V and 12 bases from J, with 12 bases between. Here the CDR3 reads CASSLAQGYAQFF. CDR3 nucleotides: TGTGCCAGCAGTTTAGCTCAGGGCTATGCGCAGTTCTTC.